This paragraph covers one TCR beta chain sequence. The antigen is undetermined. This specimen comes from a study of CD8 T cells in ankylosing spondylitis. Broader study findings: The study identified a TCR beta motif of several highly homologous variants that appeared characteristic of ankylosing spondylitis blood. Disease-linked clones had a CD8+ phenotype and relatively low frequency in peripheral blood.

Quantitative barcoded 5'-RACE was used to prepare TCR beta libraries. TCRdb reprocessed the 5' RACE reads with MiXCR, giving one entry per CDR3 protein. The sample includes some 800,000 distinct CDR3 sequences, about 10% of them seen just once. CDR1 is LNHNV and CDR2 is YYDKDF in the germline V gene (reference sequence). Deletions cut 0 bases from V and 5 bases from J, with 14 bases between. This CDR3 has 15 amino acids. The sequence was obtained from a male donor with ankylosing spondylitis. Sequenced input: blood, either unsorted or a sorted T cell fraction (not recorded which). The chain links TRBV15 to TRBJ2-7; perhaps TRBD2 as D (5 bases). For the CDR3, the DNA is TGTGCCACCAGCAGAGATGAGTTCGGGGAGAACGAGCAGTACTTC. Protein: CATSRDEFGENEQYF.